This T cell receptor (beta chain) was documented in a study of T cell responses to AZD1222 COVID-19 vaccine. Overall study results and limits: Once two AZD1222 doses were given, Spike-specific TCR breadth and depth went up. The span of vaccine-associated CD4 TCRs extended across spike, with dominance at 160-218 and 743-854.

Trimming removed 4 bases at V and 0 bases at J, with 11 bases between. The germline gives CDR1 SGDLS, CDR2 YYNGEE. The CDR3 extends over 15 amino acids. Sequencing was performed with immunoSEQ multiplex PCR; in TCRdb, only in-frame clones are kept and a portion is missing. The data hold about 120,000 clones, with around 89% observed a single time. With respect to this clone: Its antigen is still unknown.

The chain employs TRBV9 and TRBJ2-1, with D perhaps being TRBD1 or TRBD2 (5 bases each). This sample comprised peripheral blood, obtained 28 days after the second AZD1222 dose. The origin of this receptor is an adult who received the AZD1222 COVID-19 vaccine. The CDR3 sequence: CASSSGTLSYNEQFF. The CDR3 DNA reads TGTGCCAGCAGCTCCGGGACCCTCTCCTACAATGAGCAGTTCTTC. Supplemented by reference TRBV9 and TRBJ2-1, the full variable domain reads DSGVTQTPKHLITATGQRVTLRCSPRSGDLSVYWYQQSLDQGLQFLIQYYNGEERAKGNILERFSAQQFPDLHSELNLSSLELGDSALYFCASSSGTLSYNEQFFGPGTRLTVL.